This paragraph reports one T cell receptor (beta chain). Sequencing used immunoSEQ multiplex PCR; TCRdb keeps in-frame clones, though not all of them. The top ten clones hold 4.5% to 6.5% of a sample with 150,000 or so clones, roughly 87% of them seen once. The data originate from a study of T cell responses to AZD1222 COVID-19 vaccine. Here the sequenced sample was peripheral blood, taken on day 0 of AZD1222 vaccination. The receptor's source is an adult in good health.

CDR3: CASSAHRDRPYGYTF. For the CDR3, the DNA is TGTGCCAGCAGTGCCCATCGCGACAGGCCCTATGGCTACACCTTC. The chain joins TRBV2 to TRBJ1-2; tentatively, D is TRBD1 (6 bases). The germline gives CDR1 SNHLY, CDR2 FYNNEI. The CDR3 is 15 amino acids. V was clipped by 4 bases and J by 4 bases, with 16 bases between them.